This T cell receptor beta chain derives from a study of cytomegalovirus exposure and HLA in healthy donors. Study-wide context: Early release data held 85 million or so unique TCRs from HLA-typed donors. General study results and limits: A later analysis found TCR association rates differed by HLA locus, highest for DRB1 and lowest for HLA-C.

The CDR3 spans 14 residues. Trimming left V 3 bases short and J 5 bases short, with 10 bases between. The germline gives CDR1 ENHRY, CDR2 SYGVKD. Note on this clone: Its antigen is currently unknown.

PCR was performed using 60 Vbeta and 13 Jbeta primers. Authors' data handling: Tens of millions of unique TCR beta chains, 9 million to 11 million shared, were counted in a later analysis. Profiled with immunoSEQ multiplex PCR; TCRdb holds only in-frame clones, not every one. V and J calls plus clone size are reproduced from that table; the DNA served to infer D and trimming. The data contain some 110,000 clones, around three quarters of them seen just once; the ten biggest clones take up about 4.9%. Sequencing was done on a sample of PBMCs. The TCR sequence derives from a man aged 25-45 years in good health and CMV-seropositive. This chain uses TRBV10-3 with TRBJ2-2, with D unclear. The CDR3 sequence is CAISDGPTTGELFF. Here the CDR3 DNA reads TGTGCCATCAGTGACGGCCCGACAACCGGGGAGCTGTTTTTT.